The T cell receptor beta chain described here comes from a study of T cell clonotyping in hematopoietic cell transplantation. Time point here: recipient sample about 28 days before transplant, after cytoreduction. Recipient blood drawn about 28 days pretransplant and days 30, 100, 180 after. The data were produced by immunoSEQ multiplex PCR, yet TCRdb's version contains in-frame clones alone and is incomplete. The sample lists 45,000 or so clones, roughly 80% seen once, with roughly 5.5% in the top ten. Study outcomes and limitations: After transplant, recipient diversity fell while pathologically expanded clonotypes grew through day 180. Graft donor and pretransplant recipient Inverse Simpson Index values predicted broader posttransplant TCR diversity.

As for this clone: Its antigen is currently unknown.

This specimen was peripheral blood mononuclear cells, taken before stem cell transplant. The TCR comes from a man in his sixties with myelodysplastic syndrome. Some clones in this sample may be carry-over from other donors' samples.

The CDR3 protein is CASSQEGNYGYTF. In DNA, the CDR3 is TGCGCCAGCAGCCAAGAGGGGAACTATGGCTACACCTTC. V and J are TRBV4-3 and TRBJ1-2; D is uncertain. The CDR3 is 13 amino acids. Germline assignment: CDR1 LGHNA and CDR2 YSLEER. The V gene lost 0 bases and the J gene lost 2 bases, with 4 bases spanning the gap.